The 20 T cell receptor beta chains listed next were all sequenced from one sample in a study of blood T cell repertoires in COVID-19. Assay: immunoSEQ multiplex PCR; the TCRdb copy retains only in-frame clones and omits some. Of some 530,000 clones in the sample, roughly 88% were seen once. The material sequenced was peripheral blood. The receptors stem from a human donor in a cohort sampled during active COVID-19.

This clone was observed a few times. This chain links TRBV18 with TRBJ1-1; 8 nucleotides agree with TRBD1. The length of the CDR3 is 16 residues. Germline-derived CDR1 and CDR2 are KGHSH and LQKENI. V was clipped by 3 bases and J by 0 bases; unmatched bases: 6. The DNA of the CDR3 is TGTGCCAGCTCACCCGGACAGGGTGCCCTGAACACTGAAGCTTTCTTT. As protein: CASSPGQGALNTEAFF.

This chain's CDR3 is CASSPGLAGHTGELFF. CDR3 nucleotide sequence: TGTGCCAGCAGCCCGGGACTAGCCGGGCACACCGGGGAGCTGTTTTTT. The chain recombines TRBV3-1 (or the pseudogene TRBV3-2) with TRBJ2-2, with 9 bases that match TRBD2. The germline V gene encodes CDR1 LGHDT and CDR2 YNNKEL (reference sequence). The CDR3 is 16 amino acids. Trimming took 4 bases from V and 3 from J; bases not matched to a gene: 6.

This clone was picked up one time. The CDR3 DNA is TGTGCCAGCAGCTTGATGACAGGGGATAGCAATCAGCCCCAGCATTTT. It translates to CASSLMTGDSNQPQHF. The chain recombines TRBV5-5 with TRBJ1-5; 8 bases agree with TRBD1. The CDR3 has 16 amino acids. Germline CDR1 and CDR2: SGHKS and YYEKEE (reference sequence). The junction had 3 bases not matched to a gene; V was cut back by 1 base and J by 0 bases.

This clone was recorded a few times. The rearrangement uses TRBV9 and TRBJ1-1; D not certain. This CDR3 has 17 amino acids. V lost 3 bases, J lost 1 base, and 19 bases lay in between. Germline assignment: CDR1 SGDLS and CDR2 YYNGEE. DNA for the CDR3: TGTGCCAGCAGCGAAGGCTCCCTAGTATACTCGAACACTGAAGCTTTCTTT. Protein sequence: CASSEGSLVYSNTEAFF.

The chain couples TRBV19 to TRBJ1-2; 9 nucleotides align to TRBD1. The V gene's germline CDR1 is LNHDA and CDR2 SQIVND (reference sequence). This CDR3 contains 17 residues. J lost 7 bases, V lost 4 bases, and 16 bases had no gene match. The CDR3 DNA reads TGTGCCAGTAGTACTCCGACCGGGACAGGGTCCGGTCCTGGCTACACCTTC. This codes for CASSTPTGTGSGPGYTF.

The rearrangement joins TRBV6-1 to TRBJ2-1; 9 bases agree with TRBD2. The junction had 4 bases not matched to a gene; V was cut back by 4 bases and J by 0 bases. The CDR3 extends over 16 amino acids. Germline-derived CDR1 and CDR2 are MNHNS and SASEGT. For the CDR3, the DNA is TGTGCCAGCAGTGGGCGGGAGGGATCCTCCTACAATGAGCAGTTCTTC. It is translated as CASSGREGSSYNEQFF.

The chain couples TRBV5-5 to TRBJ1-6; D not certain. The germline V and J ends were trimmed by 4 bases and 8 bases, with 16 bases remaining between them. Germline V gene lookup returns CDR1 SGHKS and CDR2 YYEKEE (reference sequence). There are 15 residues in the CDR3. CDR3 sequence: CASSHTTSPDSPLHF. The CDR3 DNA is TGTGCCAGCAGCCATACCACCTCTCCGGATTCACCCCTCCACTTT. The whole variable domain, filled in from reference TRBV5-5 and TRBJ1-6, reads DAGVTQSPTHLIKTRGQQVTLRCSPISGHKSVSWYQQVLGQGPQFIFQYYEKEERGRGNFPDRFSARQFPNYSSELNVNALLLGDSALYLCASSHTTSPDSPLHFGNGTRLTVT.

This chain links TRBV7-3 with TRBJ2-3; 10 bases map to TRBD2. The J segment lost 5 bases and the V segment lost 2 bases, leaving 16 bases of the junction unmatched. The length of the CDR3 is 19 residues. The germline V gene encodes CDR1 SGHTA and CDR2 FQGTGA. This CDR3 is CASSLRPFSSGRAVDTQYF. The CDR3 DNA is TGTGCCAGCAGCTTACGACCCTTTTCGAGCGGGAGGGCCGTAGATACGCAGTATTTT.

A few counts support this clone. The chain employs TRBV5-4 and TRBJ1-6; TRBD1 is a possible D gene (5 bases). V was trimmed by 0 bases and J by 10 bases, leaving 11 bases between them. Germline values: CDR1 SGHNT, CDR2 YYREEE (reference sequence). CDR3 length: 14 residues. The CDR3 loop reads CASSLAGGISPLHF. DNA for the CDR3: TGTGCCAGCAGCTTGGCGGGGGGAATCTCACCCCTCCACTTT.

This chain uses TRBV7-6 with TRBJ2-7, with 7 bases identical to TRBD2. CDR3 length: 14 amino acids. V was pared by 2 bases and J by 6 bases, with 7 bases of the junction left unmatched. Germline CDR1 is SGHVS and CDR2 is FNYEAQ. For the CDR3, the DNA is TGTGCCAGCAGCTTACTACGGGAGGTAAGCGAGCAGTACTTC. This translates into CASSLLREVSEQYF.

This chain connects TRBV2 to TRBJ2-4; 7 bases agree with TRBD2. Losses at the gene ends were 6 bases for V and 1 base for J; bases not matched to a gene: 6. This CDR3 comprises 15 residues. Germline V lookup: CDR1 SNHLY, CDR2 FYNNEI. CDR3 sequence: CASSATSAAKNIQYF. CDR3 nucleotides: TGTGCCAGCAGCGCAACTAGCGCCGCCAAAAACATTCAGTACTTC.

Only a few counts were recorded for this clone. The same CDR3 arises from other DNA sequences in this sample as well. CDR3 nucleotides: TGCGCCAGCAGCTTTGAGGTGAACACTGAAGCTTTCTTT. Protein: CASSFEVNTEAFF. V gene TRBV5-1 combines with J gene TRBJ1-1; D is unresolved. This CDR3 spans 13 amino acids. Germline loops: CDR1 SGHRS, CDR2 YFSETQ. Deletions cut 2 bases from V and 0 bases from J, with 5 bases between.

This clone was detected once. The chain links TRBV10-2 to TRBJ1-1; 7 nucleotides line up with TRBD1. Trimming cost V 6 bases and J 3 bases; bases outside gene matches: 4. This CDR3 spans 13 amino acids. Germline V gene data show CDR1 as WSHSY and CDR2 as SAAADI. CDR3 loop: CASSPGTDTEAFF. The CDR3 region has the DNA TGCGCCAGCAGCCCTGGGACAGACACTGAAGCTTTCTTT.

The CDR3 coding sequence is TGTGCCAGCAGATACGGAACCGGGACAGGGGTCAACGAGCAGTACTTC. Protein: CASRYGTGTGVNEQYF. The rearrangement links TRBV6-6 to TRBJ2-7, with 10 positions matching TRBD1. CDR3 length equals 16 residues. In germline, CDR1 is MNHNY, CDR2 SVGAGI (reference sequence). The junction had 13 bases not matched to a gene; V was cut back by 6 bases and J by 5 bases.

The chain carries TRBV12-3 or TRBV12-4 and TRBJ1-3; no reliable D call. Trimming cost V 8 bases and J 2 bases, with 10 bases left between them. This CDR3 comprises 13 residues. CDR3 protein: CASREMAGNTIYF. Written as DNA, the CDR3 is TGTGCCAGCCGGGAGATGGCTGGAAACACCATATATTTT.

For this clone: The same CDR3 arises from other DNA sequences in this sample as well. The CDR3 nucleotides read TGTGCCAGCAGCTCGGGGGAAAGCACAGATACGCAGTATTTT. This encodes CASSSGESTDTQYF. The chain combines TRBV7-2 with TRBJ2-3, with a possible D match to TRBD2 (6 bases). CDR3 size: 14 residues. Trimming cost V 4 bases and J 0 bases, with 8 bases left between them. The germline CDR1 and CDR2 sequences are SGHTA and FQGNSA. The variable domain in full, with the rest retrieved from reference TRBV7-2 and TRBJ2-3, is GAGVSQSPSNKVTEKGKDVELRCDPISGHTALYWYRQSLGQGLEFLIYFQGNSAPDKSGLPSDRFSAERTGGSVSTLTIQRTQQEDSAVYLCASSSGESTDTQYFGPGTRLTVL.

This clone was seen more than once but under ten times. The chain uses TRBV29-1 and TRBJ2-3; 8 bases are shared with TRBD1. The V gene's germline CDR1 is SQVTM and CDR2 ANQGSEA. With V trimmed by 6 bases and J by 4 bases, 6 bases remained unmatched. The CDR3 is 13 residues long. In nucleotides, the CDR3 is TGCAGCGTCCTCGGGACAGGCCCAGATACGCAGTATTTT. It encodes CSVLGTGPDTQYF.

The table lists this clone with a few counts. The genes are TRBV20-1 and TRBJ1-6, with D unresolved. Germline V lookup: CDR1 DFQATT, CDR2 SNEGSKA (reference sequence). The length of the CDR3 is 11 residues. With 1 base removed from V and 13 bases from J, the gap between germline ends came to 8 bases. Written as DNA, the CDR3 is TGCAGTGCTAGAGGCGCGTCCCCCCTCCACTTT. Its translation: CSARGASPLHF.

The rearrangement joins TRBV3-1 (or the pseudogene TRBV3-2) to TRBJ2-1; 14 bases align to TRBD2. Germline V lookup: CDR1 LGHDT, CDR2 YNNKEL (reference sequence). The CDR3 is made up of 15 amino acids. Trimming took 5 bases from V and 8 from J; bases not matched to a gene: 5. The CDR3 nucleotides read TGTGCCAGCAGCGCCCGACTAGCGGGAGGGCATGAGCAGTTCTTC. It translates to CASSARLAGGHEQFF.

A single count supports this clone. CDR3 protein: CASSVYSQQETQYF. Here the CDR3 DNA reads TGTGCCAGCAGTGTCTACAGCCAACAAGAGACCCAGTACTTC. The gene calls are TRBV2 and TRBJ2-5; D not certain. Germline CDR1 SNHLY, CDR2 FYNNEI. The CDR3 has 14 amino acids. V gave up 4 bases and J gave up 2 bases, with 11 bases separating them. The whole variable domain, filled in from reference TRBV2 and TRBJ2-5, reads EPEVTQTPSHQVTQMGQEVILRCVPISNHLYFYWYRQILGQKVEFLVSFYNNEISEKSEIFDDQFSVERPDGSNFTLKIRSTKLEDSAMYFCASSVYSQQETQYFGPGTRLLVL.